Listed here are 17 T cell receptor beta chains from one sample, sequenced in a study of T cells in Graves' hyperthyroidism and ophthalmopathy. It was RNA transcripts that yielded the amplified TCR beta CDR3 regions. TCR CDR3 underwent first-round RT-PCR with the HTBI primer set. TCRdb re-derived calls from the multiplex PCR reads in MiXCR, one entry per CDR3 protein. Of a few hundred thousand distinct CDR3 sequences listed, less than 20% were seen once; the top ten hold more than 50%. The sequencing input was blood. The receptors derive from a woman in her fifties or sixties with Graves' hyperthyroidism.

This clonotype was recorded at least ten times. This chain joins TRBV7-8 and TRBJ2-5, with 7 positions matching TRBD1. The CDR3 is 14 amino acids. The germline V gene has CDR1 SGHVS and CDR2 FQNEAQ. J gave up 5 bases and V 6 bases, and 9 bases lay outside the gene matches. The CDR3 sequence is CASSQRGGGETQYF. CDR3 bases: TGTGCCAGCAGTCAAAGAGGGGGCGGGGAGACCCAGTACTTC.

A few counts support this clonotype. As the CDR3 is not closed by the conserved phenylalanine or tryptophan, this likely results from a read error. V gene TRBV11-3 combines with J gene TRBJ2-7; D is ambiguous. Germline values: CDR1 SGHNT, CDR2 YENEEA. The CDR3 spans 14 residues. The V and J ends lost 6 bases and 0 bases respectively, with 12 bases between them. CDR3: CASRKYQSSYEQYL. CDR3 in DNA: TGTGCCAGCAGAAAGTACCAGAGCTCCTACGAGCAGTACCTC.

This clonotype appeared many times. This chain joins TRBV7-9 and TRBJ2-1; a weak D match, TRBD2 (6 bases). From germline, CDR1 is SEHNR and CDR2 FQNEAQ (reference sequence). This CDR3 contains 15 residues. Trimming removed 4 bases from V and 1 base from J, with 11 bases in between. The CDR3 DNA is TGTGCCAGCAGCTCCATGGGAGGATCCTACAATGAGCAGTTCTTC. Translation gives CASSSMGGSYNEQFF.

This clonotype was seen ten or more times. The chain employs TRBV2 and TRBJ1-6, with 9 bases fitting TRBD1. The CDR3 loop spans 15 amino acids. V trimming: 6 bases; J trimming: 7 bases; junction bases outside the gene matches: 7. Germline assignment: CDR1 SNHLY and CDR2 FYNNEI. CDR3 protein: CASRETTGGNSPLHF. CDR3 DNA: TGTGCCAGCAGAGAGACGACAGGGGGGAATTCACCCCTCCACTTT.

This clonotype turned up a few times. The chain carries TRBV29-1 and TRBJ1-1, with D perhaps TRBD1 (6 bases). Germline V CDR1 and CDR2: SQVTM, ANQGSEA. There are 10 residues in the CDR3. CDR3 residues: CAGANTEAFF. The CDR3 bases are TGCGCAGGGGCGAACACTGAAGCTTTCTTT.

This chain connects TRBV20-1 to TRBJ1-3; D not certain. The CDR3 totals 16 residues. The germline CDR1 and CDR2 sequences are DFQATT and SNEGSKA (reference sequence). V was shortened by 6 bases and J by 0 bases, with 18 bases between the two germline ends. The DNA for the CDR3 is TGCAGTGCCAGAAGGCCTCACCAGAACTCTGGAAACACCATATATTTT. Protein: CSARRPHQNSGNTIYF.

This clonotype has ten or more counts. This chain joins TRBV12-3 or TRBV12-4 and TRBJ1-5; tentative D call: TRBD1 (5 bases). The CDR3 loop spans 12 amino acids. Trimming shortened V by 2 bases and J by 7 bases, and 6 bases separated the two germline ends. For the CDR3, the DNA is TGTGCCAGCAGTTTACGGGGCCAGCCCCAGCATTTT. Translation gives CASSLRGQPQHF.

This clonotype was found many times. This chain connects TRBV12-3 or TRBV12-4 to TRBJ2-3; TRBD1 matches 9 bases. V lost 10 bases and J lost 2; bases outside the gene matches: 4. The CDR3 extends over 13 amino acids. The CDR3 loop reads CATHRGPTDTQYF. As DNA, the CDR3 is TGTGCCACTCACAGGGGGCCCACAGATACGCAGTATTTT.

V usage is TRBV7-9 and J usage is TRBJ2-1; the match to TRBD2 covers 12 bases. Germline trimming cut 8 bases from V and 2 bases from J; bases unmatched to any gene: 19. Germline V gene sequence: CDR1 SEHNR, CDR2 FQNEAQ (reference sequence). The CDR3 covers 20 residues. CDR3: CASSPPAGTSGRSPYNEQFF. The CDR3 DNA reads as TGTGCCAGCTCACCACCGGCCGGTACTAGCGGGAGGAGTCCCTACAATGAGCAGTTCTTC.

In the case of this clonotype: This likely comes from a read error, as the CDR3 has no conserved phenylalanine or tryptophan at its end. This rearrangement joins TRBV7-8 to TRBJ2-7; tentatively, D is TRBD1 (5 bases). The V end lost 2 bases, the J end lost 3 bases, and 11 bases lay between the germline ends. Germline CDR1 is SGHVS and CDR2 is FQNEAQ. This CDR3 spans 14 amino acids. The CDR3 region is CASSLSDRDYEQYY. CDR3 coding DNA: TGTGCCAGCAGCTTAAGTGACAGAGACTACGAGCAGTACTAC.

As concerns this clonotype: Given a much more abundant clone one base away, this may be a read error. This sequence joins TRBV3-1 and TRBJ2-5, with D perhaps TRBD2 (5 bases). There are 12 residues in the CDR3. Germline-derived CDR1 and CDR2 are LGHDT and YNNKEL (reference sequence). CDR3 region: CAGSHEGETQYF. CDR3 sequence (DNA): TGTGCCGGCAGCCATGAGGGAGAGACCCAGTACTTC.

This clonotype showed up just a few times. V is TRBV18 and J is TRBJ1-6, with a weak D call TRBD1 (6 bases). In germline, CDR1 is KGHSH, CDR2 LQKENI. V was trimmed by 3 bases and J by 7 bases, leaving 16 bases between them. This CDR3 is built from 16 residues. CDR3 amino acids: CASSPIGAGENSPLHF. CDR3 DNA sequence: TGTGCCAGCTCACCTATTGGGGCAGGGGAGAATTCACCCCTCCACTTT.

This clonotype has at least ten counts. V is TRBV12-3 or TRBV12-4 and J is TRBJ1-5, with D perhaps TRBD1 (6 bases). CDR3 length: 14 amino acids. V lost 6 bases, J lost 1 base, and 10 bases lay in between. The CDR3 here is CASRGQGSNQPQHF. In DNA, the CDR3 is TGTGCCAGCAGGGGTCAGGGGAGCAATCAGCCCCAGCATTTT.

This clonotype was counted ten times or more. This rearrangement joins TRBV28 to TRBJ1-1; D might be TRBD1 (5 bases). This CDR3 spans 13 amino acids. CDR1 and CDR2 from the germline V gene are MDHEN and SYDVKM. The V end was cut by 6 bases, the J end by 7 bases, with 15 bases between. The DNA for the CDR3 is TGTGCCAGCAGGCGGGACCCGGGGGGTGAAGCTTTCTTT. As protein: CASRRDPGGEAFF.

There are many counts of this clonotype. The chain uses TRBV6-2 or TRBV6-3 and TRBJ1-2; no firm D call. V was shortened by 4 bases and J by 0 bases, with 18 bases between the two germline ends. The CDR3 has 17 amino acids. CDR1 and CDR2 from the germline V gene are MNHEY and SVGEGT. CDR3 amino acids: CASSSYAGPIPNYGYTF. CDR3 coding DNA: TGTGCCAGCAGTTCTTACGCCGGACCCATCCCTAACTATGGCTACACCTTC.

At least ten counts were recorded for this clonotype. The CDR3 DNA reads as TGTGCCAGCAGTTCCACCGCGAGGACATCTCGCTATGGCTACACCTTC. Translation gives CASSSTARTSRYGYTF. This rearrangement joins TRBV6-1 to TRBJ1-2; D might be TRBD1 (5 bases). The germline V gene has CDR1 MNHNS and CDR2 SASEGT. V was cut by 5 bases and J by 4 bases, with 20 bases left in between. The CDR3 contains 16 residues.

This clonotype has at least ten counts. The chain links TRBV28 to TRBJ1-2; D remains ambiguous. Germline CDR1 is MDHEN and CDR2 is SYDVKM. The CDR3 spans 15 residues. V was clipped by 4 bases and J by 5 bases, with 17 bases between them. The DNA of the CDR3 is TGTGCCAGCAGTTCCGGGCCTCTCTCGAGGTATGGCTACACCTTC. Translated, it gives CASSSGPLSRYGYTF.